This T cell receptor beta chain was obtained from a study of T cell repertoires in cytomegalovirus infection (dated by TCRdb to between 2018 and 2021). Background for the entire study: Alongside well-studied HLA-B-restricted epitopes, the peptide stimulations were aimed at recently identified HLA-C-restricted CMV epitopes, whose presentation resists viral immunomodulation. Donor HLA type was relevant to the analysis, as public TCR beta signatures indicated carriage of CMV infection together with the matching HLA type.

This clonotype was picked up a small number of times. Its antigen remains unidentified. The input lacks base qualities; no much larger clone sits a single base away. In light of the paper, this sample's treatment or condition label describes: in vitro stimulation with specific CMV peptide epitopes to enrich CMV-specific T cells. Results the study describes overall, beyond this receptor: Carriers of CMV infection plus the relevant HLA type were discriminated by the cumulative frequency of public TCR beta family members in the study cohort and in an independent roughly 400-donor cohort. In the ex vivo response, HLA-C-restricted CMV-specific TCR beta clonotypes were dominant, and in two of eight donors the single most frequent clonotype came from this HLA-C-restricted group.

CDR1 and CDR2 are read off the germline V gene as SGHAT and FQNNGV. V sheds 2 bases and J sheds 2 bases, leaving 7 bases between their ends. From the cysteine through the valine, the CDR3 covers 13 amino acids. Of all the DNA, just the CDR3 is kept, 39 bases in frame from base 1. Instrument on record: Illumina HiSeq 1500. Through fastp at Q25 and MiXCR, TCRdb rebuilt clones from the public reads, retaining in-frame beta chains. Every distinct CDR3 protein forms one entry, paired with its most common genes and DNA. Recorded for this sample are some 350,000 distinct CDR3 sequences; approximately 30% of them occurred a single time. The top ten clonotypes cover about 14% of the sample.

The TCR was taken from a human donor in good health (CMV status not recorded). Some clones in this sample may be carry-over from other donors' samples. The chain is encoded by TRBV11-2 joined to TRBJ2-7; the best D guess is TRBD2, with 5 bases matching. This specimen consisted of cultured PBMCs, obtained from culture after CMV antigen stimulation. The CDR3: CASSLLATYEQYV. The sequenced DNA: TGTGCCAGCAGCTTACTAGCTACCTACGAGCAGTACGTC.